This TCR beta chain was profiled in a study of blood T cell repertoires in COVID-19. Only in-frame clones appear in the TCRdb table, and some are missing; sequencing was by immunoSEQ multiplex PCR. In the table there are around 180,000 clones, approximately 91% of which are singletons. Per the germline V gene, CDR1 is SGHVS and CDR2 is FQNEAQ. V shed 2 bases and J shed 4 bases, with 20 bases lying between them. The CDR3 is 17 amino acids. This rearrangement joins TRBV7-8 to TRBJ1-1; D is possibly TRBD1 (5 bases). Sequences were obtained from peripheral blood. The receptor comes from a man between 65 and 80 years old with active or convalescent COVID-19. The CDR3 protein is CASSLIQGEAGGTEAFF. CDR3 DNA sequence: TGTGCCAGCAGCTTAATTCAGGGTGAAGCGGGGGGCACTGAAGCTTTCTTT.